This T cell receptor beta chain was documented in a study of blood T cell repertoires in COVID-19. Method: immunoSEQ multiplex PCR; TCRdb's copy keeps in-frame clones and lacks some. The sample includes around 270,000 clones, 88% seen only once; the top ten take roughly 3.9%. The CDR3 has 13 amino acids. CDR1 and CDR2 from the germline V gene are SGHTA and FQGNSA. The V gene lost 1 base and the J gene lost 3 bases, with 6 bases spanning the gap. The chain links TRBV7-2 to TRBJ1-1; D unclear. This clonotype was obtained from a man aged 60 to 69 who had recovered from COVID-19. The material sequenced was peripheral blood. CDR3 residues: CASSLVIYTEAFF. The CDR3 DNA follows: TGTGCCAGCAGCTTAGTTATCTACACTGAAGCTTTCTTT.